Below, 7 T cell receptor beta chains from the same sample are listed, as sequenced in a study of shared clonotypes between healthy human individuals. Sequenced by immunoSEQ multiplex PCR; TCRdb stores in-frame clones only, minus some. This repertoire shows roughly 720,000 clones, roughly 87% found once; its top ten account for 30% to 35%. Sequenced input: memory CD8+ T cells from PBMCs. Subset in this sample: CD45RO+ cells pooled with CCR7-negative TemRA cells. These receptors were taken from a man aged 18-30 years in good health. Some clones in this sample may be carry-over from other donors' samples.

CDR3 DNA: TGCAGCGTTGAACGAGAGACCCAGTACTTC. Translated: CSVERETQYF. The gene calls are TRBV29-1 and TRBJ2-5, with D uncertain. Germline V gene sequence: CDR1 SQVTM, CDR2 ANQGSEA. The V end lost 2 bases, the J end lost 4 bases, and 2 bases lay between the germline ends. CDR3 size: 10 residues.

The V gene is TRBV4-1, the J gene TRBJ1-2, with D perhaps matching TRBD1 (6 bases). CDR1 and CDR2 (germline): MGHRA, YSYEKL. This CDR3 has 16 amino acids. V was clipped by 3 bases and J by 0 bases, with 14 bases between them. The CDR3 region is CASSQGPGQPNYGYTF. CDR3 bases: TGCGCCAGCAGCCAGGGACCGGGACAACCTAACTATGGCTACACCTTC.

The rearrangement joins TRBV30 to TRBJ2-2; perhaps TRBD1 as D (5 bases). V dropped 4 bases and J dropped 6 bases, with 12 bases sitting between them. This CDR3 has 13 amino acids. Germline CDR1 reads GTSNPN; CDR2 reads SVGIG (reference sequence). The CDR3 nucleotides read TGTGCCTGGAACGACAGCCCTCCCGGGGAGCTGTTTTTT. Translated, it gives CAWNDSPPGELFF. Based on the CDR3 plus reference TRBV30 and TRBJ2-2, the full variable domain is SQTIHQWPATLVQPVGSPLSLECTVEGTSNPNLYWYRQAAGRGLQLLFYSVGIGQISSEVPQNLSASRPQDRQFILSSKKLLLSDSGFYLCAWNDSPPGELFFGEGSRLTVL.

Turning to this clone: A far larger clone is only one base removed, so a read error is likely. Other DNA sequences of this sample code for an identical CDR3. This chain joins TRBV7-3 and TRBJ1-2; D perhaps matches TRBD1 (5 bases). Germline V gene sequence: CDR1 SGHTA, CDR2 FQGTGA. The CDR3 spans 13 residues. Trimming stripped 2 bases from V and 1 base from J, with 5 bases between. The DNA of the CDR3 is TGTGCCAGCAGCTTAGGGGGTAACTATGGCTACACCTTC. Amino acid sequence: CASSLGGNYGYTF.

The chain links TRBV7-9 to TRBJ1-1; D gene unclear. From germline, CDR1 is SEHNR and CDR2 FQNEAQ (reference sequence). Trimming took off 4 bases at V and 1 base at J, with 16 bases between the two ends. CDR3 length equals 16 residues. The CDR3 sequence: CASSSPFGGSNTEAFF. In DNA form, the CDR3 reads TGTGCCAGCAGCTCCCCTTTCGGTGGCTCGAACACTGAAGCTTTCTTT.

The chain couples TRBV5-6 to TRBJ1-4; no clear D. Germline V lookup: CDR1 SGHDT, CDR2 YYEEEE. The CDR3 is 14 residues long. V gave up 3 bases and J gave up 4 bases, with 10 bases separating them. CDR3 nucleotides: TGTGCCAGCAGCTCCCTTTGGGGTAATGAAAAACTGTTTTTT. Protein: CASSSLWGNEKLFF.

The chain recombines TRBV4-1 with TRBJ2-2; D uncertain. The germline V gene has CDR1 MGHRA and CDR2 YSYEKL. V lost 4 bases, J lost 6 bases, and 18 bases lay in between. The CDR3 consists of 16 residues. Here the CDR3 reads CASSRQLGSHPGELFF. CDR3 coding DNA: TGCGCCAGCAGCCGGCAGCTCGGCAGCCACCCCGGGGAGCTGTTTTTT.